This paragraph covers one T cell receptor beta chain sequence. The J segment lost 7 bases and the V segment lost 7 bases, leaving 5 bases of the junction unmatched. The germline gives CDR1 MNHEY, CDR2 SVGAGI. The CDR3 is 12 amino acids. The sample comes from a study of blood T cell repertoires in COVID-19. The overall study: Some COVID-19 samples were acute and others convalescent; all came from the United States, Italy and Spain. Sources were T cells, B-cell-depleted T cells, or PBMCs; the material itself was cDNA or gDNA.

In the original processing: Scientists estimated how many nucleated cells there were by amplifying reference gene primers. The data were produced by immunoSEQ multiplex PCR, yet TCRdb's version contains in-frame clones alone and is incomplete. For V, J and clone size, that table is used; D and trimming come from the DNA. The sample has 260,000 or so clones, roughly four fifths seen once. The sequenced sample consisted of peripheral blood. The rearrangement joins TRBV6-5 to TRBJ1-2, with 8 bases lining up with TRBD1. The sequence was collected from a woman aged 65 to 85 with acute or convalescent COVID-19. The CDR3, as DNA: TGTGCCAGCACCTCGGACAGGGTTGGCTACACCTTC. Amino acids: CASTSDRVGYTF.